This passage covers 14 T cell receptor beta chains from one sample sequenced in a study. TCRdb independently ran MiXCR on the RT-PCR reads; one entry per CDR3 protein. The profile shows about 680,000 distinct CDR3 sequences, approximately 15% of them singletons. The sample taken for sequencing was memory CD4+ T cells from blood. The receptors were sampled from a female donor in good health, serving as a healthy control.

The table lists this clonotype with many counts. The gene calls are TRBV7-2 and TRBJ2-1; 13 bases align to TRBD2. From germline, CDR1 is SGHTA and CDR2 FQGNSA. V was pared by 5 bases and J by 10 bases, with 8 bases of the junction left unmatched. The CDR3 totals 15 residues. CDR3 loop: CASSPGLAGAWEQFF. The CDR3 DNA follows: TGTGCCAGCAGCCCAGGACTAGCGGGGGCCTGGGAGCAGTTCTTC.

This clonotype was observed a handful of times. The rearrangement uses TRBV7-9 and TRBJ1-2; 10 nucleotides line up with TRBD1. Germline lookup yields CDR1 SEHNR and CDR2 FQNEAQ (reference sequence). V shed 3 bases, J shed 4 bases, and the junction held 14 bases outside the gene matches. This CDR3 is built from 18 residues. The CDR3 sequence: CASSLDPGQGRMGYGYTF. CDR3 nucleotide sequence: TGTGCCAGCAGCTTGGACCCGGGACAGGGGCGAATGGGCTATGGCTACACCTTC.

This clonotype was counted only a few times. The V gene is TRBV7-9, the J gene TRBJ2-3; a weak D match, TRBD2 (5 bases). The length of the CDR3 is 17 residues. Germline lookup yields CDR1 SEHNR and CDR2 FQNEAQ (reference sequence). Trimming pared 5 bases from V and 3 bases from J, leaving 21 bases between. CDR3 sequence reads: CASSHSSWEKVTDTQYF. The CDR3 region has the DNA TGTGCCAGCAGCCATTCGTCTTGGGAGAAGGTAACAGATACGCAGTATTTT.

This clonotype appeared a few times. Here the CDR3 DNA reads TGTGCCAGCAGCTTAGAGGGGTTGTCTGGAAACACCATATATTTT. It translates to CASSLEGLSGNTIYF. The chain carries TRBV7-8 and TRBJ1-3, with D perhaps matching TRBD1 (5 bases). This CDR3 is built from 15 residues. Trimming took off 1 base at V and 1 base at J, with 8 bases between the two ends. Germline CDR1 and CDR2: SGHVS and FQNEAQ. Filled out from reference TRBV7-8 and TRBJ1-3, the complete variable domain reads GAGVSQSPRYKVAKRGQDVALRCDPISGHVSLFWYQQALGQGPEFLTYFQNEAQLDKSGLPSDRFFAERPEGSVSTLKIQRTQQEDSAVYLCASSLEGLSGNTIYFGEGSWLTVV.

J is TRBJ1-1 and V is TRBV15, with TRBD1 identical over 10 bases. Germline V gene lookup returns CDR1 LNHNV and CDR2 YYDKDF (reference sequence). CDR3 length: 17 amino acids. V was clipped by 0 bases and J by 0 bases; unmatched bases: 4. The CDR3 nucleotides are TGTGCCACCAGCAGAGATATGACAGGGGGCTTGAACACTGAAGCTTTCTTT. It encodes CATSRDMTGGLNTEAFF.

This chain uses TRBV7-2 with TRBJ2-3; no clear D. Germline CDR1 SGHTA, CDR2 FQGNSA. The CDR3 sequence is 14 residues long. Trimming removed 5 bases from V and 0 bases from J, with 9 bases in between. CDR3 DNA: TGTGCCAGCAGCCCCCATTGGAGCACAGATACGCAGTATTTT. It translates to CASSPHWSTDTQYF.

This clonotype was picked up a small number of times. The chain couples TRBV7-2 to TRBJ2-1; no firm D call. The germline gives CDR1 SGHTA, CDR2 FQGNSA. The CDR3 consists of 15 residues. Trimming took 2 bases from V and 6 from J, leaving 14 bases between them. The CDR3 reads CASSLSRQAVNEQFF. The CDR3 DNA follows: TGTGCCAGCAGCTTATCGAGGCAGGCCGTCAATGAGCAGTTCTTC.

The chain joins TRBV12-3 or TRBV12-4 to TRBJ1-2, with 8 nucleotides matching TRBD1. The CDR3 is made up of 14 amino acids. The V gene end was trimmed by 6 bases and the J gene end by 5 bases; junction bases not matched to a gene: 8. The CDR3 spells CASSQGAGPYGYTF. The CDR3 coding sequence is TGTGCCAGCAGCCAGGGGGCAGGGCCATATGGCTACACCTTC.

This clonotype was counted a few times. V and J are TRBV20-1 and TRBJ2-1; TRBD2 matches 11 bases. V shed 0 bases and J 9 bases; nucleotides not matched to a gene: 4. The CDR3 length is 14 residues. Germline V CDR1 and CDR2: DFQATT, SNEGSKA (reference sequence). In DNA, the CDR3 is TGCAGTGCTAGAGATGGGCTAGCGGGAGGTGAGCAGTTCTTC. This gives the protein CSARDGLAGGEQFF.

The chain recombines TRBV5-5 with TRBJ1-3, with D uncertain. Trimming took off 0 bases at V and 0 bases at J, with 10 bases between the two ends. Germline V gene sequence: CDR1 SGHKS, CDR2 YYEKEE (reference sequence). The CDR3 sequence is 16 residues long. CDR3 nucleotides: TGTGCCAGCAGCTTGGATTACACTCGCTCTGGAAACACCATATATTTT. This translates into CASSLDYTRSGNTIYF.

This clonotype was seen only a few times. The V and J genes are TRBV7-2 and TRBJ2-7; D is perhaps TRBD1 (6 bases). From germline, CDR1 is SGHTA and CDR2 FQGNSA. Trimming removed 1 base at V and 1 base at J, with 11 bases between. The CDR3 has 15 amino acids. The CDR3 coding sequence is TGTGCCAGCAGCTTAGGCCAGGGGCTTTCCTACGAGCAGTACTTC. Protein: CASSLGQGLSYEQYF.

This clonotype has only a few counts. This sequence joins TRBV5-6 and TRBJ2-5; D uncertain. V gave up 4 bases and J gave up 11 bases, with 18 bases separating them. Germline V gives CDR1 SGHDT, CDR2 YYEEEE. This CDR3 is built from 13 residues. The CDR3 loop reads CASSPRAVKAQYF. DNA for the CDR3: TGTGCCAGCAGCCCCCGAGCCGTTAAGGCTCAGTACTTC.

The chain uses TRBV20-1 and TRBJ2-1; 10 nucleotides line up with TRBD1. J was trimmed by 10 bases and V by 5 bases; bases with no gene match: 14. Looked up from germline, CDR1 is DFQATT and CDR2 is SNEGSKA (reference sequence). CDR3 length equals 15 residues. The CDR3 coding sequence is TGCAGTGCTGGGACCTCCGGGACAGGGGAGGGGGAGCAGTTCTTC. This codes for CSAGTSGTGEGEQFF.

This clonotype came up many times. The chain couples TRBV29-1 to TRBJ2-1; 8 positions match TRBD2. Trimming at V came to 3 bases and at J to 4 bases, leaving 5 bases not matched to a gene. CDR3 length: 14 amino acids. The V gene's germline CDR1 is SQVTM and CDR2 ANQGSEA. CDR3 protein: CSVELAGKYNEQFF. For the CDR3, the DNA is TGCAGCGTTGAGCTAGCGGGCAAATACAATGAGCAGTTCTTC.